Below are 8 T cell receptor beta chains sequenced from a single sample in a study of CD39 and CD103 CD8 tumor-infiltrating T cells. The table came from immunoSEQ multiplex PCR; TCRdb's copy has only in-frame clones and leaves some out. The sample contains around 2,700 clones, 80% to 90% of which appear only once. The specimen was CD39- CD103- CD8+ T cells sorted from the tumor. Subset indicated: CD103-CD39- double-negative CD45RA- CD8 T cells. All receptors derive from a human donor with head and neck squamous cell carcinoma.

The rearrangement uses TRBV7-9 and TRBJ1-3, with D possibly TRBD1 on 5 matching bases. Germline V CDR1 and CDR2: SEHNR, FQNEAQ (reference sequence). The CDR3 totals 13 residues. Trimming pared 5 bases from V and 6 bases from J, leaving 11 bases between. CDR3 nucleotide sequence: TGTGCCAGCAGCGCGACAGAGATAAACACCATATATTTT. It translates to CASSATEINTIYF.

The chain joins TRBV30 to TRBJ1-1, with D possibly TRBD1 on 5 matching bases. The CDR3 spans 11 residues. With 5 bases removed from V and 6 bases from J, the gap between germline ends came to 10 bases. Germline CDR1 reads GTSNPN; CDR2 reads SVGIG (reference sequence). The CDR3, as DNA: TGTGCCTGGGGGGCAGGCGCTGAAGCTTTCTTT. This codes for CAWGAGAEAFF.

This sequence joins TRBV4-1 and TRBJ2-7; TRBD1 agrees at 12 bases. Germline V gene lookup returns CDR1 MGHRA and CDR2 YSYEKL. The CDR3 has 15 amino acids. After removal of 4 bases from V and 7 bases from J, the junction contained 8 bases not matched to a gene. The CDR3 protein is CASSRGQGATGEQYF. The CDR3 nucleotides are TGCGCCAGCAGCCGGGGACAGGGGGCGACGGGAGAGCAGTACTTC.

This clone was detected a few times. Additional DNA sequences in this sample encode the identical CDR3. V gene TRBV29-1 combines with J gene TRBJ1-1, with 7 bases lining up with TRBD1. Germline loops: CDR1 SQVTM, CDR2 ANQGSEA. V dropped 3 bases and J dropped 3; count of bases not matched to a gene: 4. The CDR3 has 13 residues. CDR3 nucleotides: TGCAGCGTTGACCGACAGGGTCACACTGAAGCTTTCTTT. It codes for CSVDRQGHTEAFF.

CDR3 in DNA: TGTGCCAGCAGCATACCGGGACAGGGGGTCAGAGAGACCCAGTACTTC. This gives the protein CASSIPGQGVRETQYF. V usage is TRBV5-6 and J usage is TRBJ2-5; 11 bases match TRBD1. The length of the CDR3 is 16 residues. The V and J ends lost 4 bases and 4 bases, in that order; junction bases with no gene match: 9. Germline values: CDR1 SGHDT, CDR2 YYEEEE.

The CDR3 reads CASSHGTGGNGETQYF. In DNA, the CDR3 is TGTGCCAGCAGCCACGGGACAGGGGGCAATGGAGAGACCCAGTACTTC. The chain has TRBV5-4 and TRBJ2-5; TRBD1 agrees at 12 bases. CDR3 length: 16 amino acids. The V gene end was trimmed by 4 bases and the J gene end by 4 bases; junction bases not matched to a gene: 8. CDR1 is SGHNT, CDR2 YYREEE, per germline (reference sequence).

The chain uses TRBV29-1 and TRBJ2-2; 7 nucleotides line up with TRBD1. The trim removed 4 bases at V and 6 bases at J, leaving 5 bases unmatched. Germline V gene data show CDR1 as SQVTM and CDR2 as ANQGSEA. The CDR3 is made up of 13 amino acids. The CDR3 is CSVVKGASGELFF. CDR3 sequence (DNA): TGCAGCGTTGTTAAGGGGGCCTCCGGGGAGCTGTTTTTT.

V gene TRBV2 combines with J gene TRBJ2-3, with 10 bases lining up with TRBD2. V shed 2 bases and J 6 bases; nucleotides not matched to a gene: 8. The CDR3 covers 16 residues. Germline assignment: CDR1 SNHLY and CDR2 FYNNEI. CDR3 DNA sequence: TGTGCCAGCAGTGAATGGCTAGCGGGGGAAGGCGATACGCAGTATTTT. Amino acid sequence: CASSEWLAGEGDTQYF.